The 11 T cell receptor beta chains given below trace back to one sample, sequenced in a study of T cells in tuberculosis. Thawed, overnight-rested PBMC were stained with GMM-loaded CD1B tetramer, viability dye and anti-CD3, then sorted. The CD1B tetramers carried C32 glucose monomycolate purified from Rhodococcus equi. Clones were read by immunoSEQ multiplex PCR, and TCRdb kept only the in-frame ones, dropping some. Seen here are nearly 60,000 clones, nearly 90% observed once, and the top ten hold 20% to 25%. The sequenced sample was CD1b-GMM tetramer-negative cells sorted from PBMCs. Source of these receptors: an adult woman with latent tuberculosis.

This sequence joins TRBV11-2 and TRBJ1-1, with TRBD1 matching over 8 bases. Germline loops: CDR1 SGHAT, CDR2 FQNNGV. Losses at the gene ends were 3 bases for V and 2 bases for J; bases not matched to a gene: 2. The CDR3 is made up of 14 amino acids. The CDR3 bases are TGTGCCAGCAGCTTGACAGGGGCTAACACTGAAGCTTTCTTT. This sequence encodes CASSLTGANTEAFF.

The genes are TRBV19 and TRBJ1-3; 10 bases are shared with TRBD1. The CDR3 contains 16 residues. CDR1 is LNHDA, CDR2 SQIVND, per germline (reference sequence). V was pared by 6 bases and J by 4 bases, with 9 bases of the junction left unmatched. CDR3 protein: CASSNPGTGEGNTIYF. The CDR3 DNA sequence: TGTGCCAGTAGCAACCCCGGGACAGGGGAAGGAAACACCATATATTTT.

The V and J genes are TRBV5-1 and TRBJ2-1; D is perhaps TRBD2 (5 bases). Per germline, CDR1 SGHRS and CDR2 YFSETQ. The CDR3 is made up of 15 amino acids. With 3 bases removed from V and 1 base from J, the gap between germline ends came to 11 bases. DNA of the CDR3: TGCGCCAGCAGCTCGGGATTCGCTTCCTACAATGAGCAGTTCTTC. Protein product: CASSSGFASYNEQFF.

The chain has TRBV7-2 and TRBJ2-5; 7 bases fit TRBD1. J gave up 4 bases and V 4 bases, and 3 bases lay outside the gene matches. This CDR3 is built from 13 residues. Germline loops: CDR1 SGHTA, CDR2 FQGNSA. CDR3 bases: TGTGCCAGCAGCTCGACAGGGTCAGAGACCCAGTACTTC. Amino acids: CASSSTGSETQYF. The whole variable domain, remainder taken from reference TRBV7-2 and TRBJ2-5, is GAGVSQSPSNKVTEKGKDVELRCDPISGHTALYWYRQSLGQGLEFLIYFQGNSAPDKSGLPSDRFSAERTGGSVSTLTIQRTQQEDSAVYLCASSSTGSETQYFGPGTRLLVL.

This chain joins TRBV18 and TRBJ2-7; TRBD2 matches 9 bases. Germline V lookup: CDR1 KGHSH, CDR2 LQKENI. With 0 bases clipped from V and 7 bases from J, the junction kept 13 bases outside the gene matches. This CDR3 has 17 amino acids. CDR3: CASSPPPWEREVGEQYF. In DNA, the CDR3 is TGTGCCAGCTCACCACCGCCATGGGAGCGGGAGGTGGGAGAGCAGTACTTC.

In this sample, this clone turned up once. CDR3 DNA sequence: TGTGCCAGCAGTGAAGCGCCGGGGGTTCATCAGCCCCAGCATTTT. It codes for CASSEAPGVHQPQHF. The rearrangement links TRBV2 to TRBJ1-5, with D maybe TRBD1 (5 bases). The V gene's germline CDR1 is SNHLY and CDR2 FYNNEI. The CDR3 extends over 15 amino acids. Trimming left V 0 bases short and J 5 bases short, with 11 bases between.

This chain joins TRBV4-3 and TRBJ2-2; 7 nucleotides line up with TRBD2. The V segment lost 0 bases and the J segment 4 bases; nucleotides outside the gene matches: 8. From germline, CDR1 is LGHNA and CDR2 YSLEER. This CDR3 has 17 residues. For the CDR3, the DNA is TGCGCCAGCAGCCAAGATCACCAGCGGGGAAGCACCGGGGAGCTGTTTTTT. Amino acid sequence: CASSQDHQRGSTGELFF.

Written as DNA, the CDR3 is TGCAGCGTTGAAGATCCGACAGCCAGGACGAACACCGGGGAGCTGTTTTTT. Protein product: CSVEDPTARTNTGELFF. V usage is TRBV29-1 and J usage is TRBJ2-2; weak D call: TRBD1 (5 bases). This CDR3 has 17 amino acids. V was pared by 0 bases and J by 0 bases, with 14 bases between. Germline lookup yields CDR1 SQVTM and CDR2 ANQGSEA.

This chain connects TRBV19 to TRBJ2-5; 8 nucleotides agree with TRBD1. The V gene end was trimmed by 6 bases and the J gene end by 1 base; junction bases not matched to a gene: 7. The germline CDR1 and CDR2 sequences are LNHDA and SQIVND (reference sequence). The CDR3 totals 15 residues. CDR3: CASSRTGFSQETQYF. CDR3 coding DNA: TGTGCCAGTAGCAGGACAGGGTTCAGCCAAGAGACCCAGTACTTC.

The V and J genes are TRBV5-4 and TRBJ2-6; TRBD1 aligns across 7 bases. Trimming at V came to 2 bases and at J to 4 bases, leaving 3 bases not matched to a gene. The CDR3 totals 15 residues. CDR1 SGHNT and CDR2 YYREEE come from the germline V gene (reference sequence). The CDR3 region has the DNA TGTGCCAGCAGCTTAGGGGGCCTCGGGGCCAACGTCCTGACTTTC. It specifies CASSLGGLGANVLTF.

The gene calls are TRBV19 and TRBJ1-6; 7 bases align to TRBD1. The CDR3 totals 13 residues. V lost 6 bases to trimming and J lost 10 bases; unmatched junction nucleotides: 6. Germline V gene sequence: CDR1 LNHDA, CDR2 SQIVND (reference sequence). CDR3 DNA sequence: TGTGCCAGTAGGGCAACAGGGGAGTCACCCCTCCACTTT. Translation gives CASRATGESPLHF.